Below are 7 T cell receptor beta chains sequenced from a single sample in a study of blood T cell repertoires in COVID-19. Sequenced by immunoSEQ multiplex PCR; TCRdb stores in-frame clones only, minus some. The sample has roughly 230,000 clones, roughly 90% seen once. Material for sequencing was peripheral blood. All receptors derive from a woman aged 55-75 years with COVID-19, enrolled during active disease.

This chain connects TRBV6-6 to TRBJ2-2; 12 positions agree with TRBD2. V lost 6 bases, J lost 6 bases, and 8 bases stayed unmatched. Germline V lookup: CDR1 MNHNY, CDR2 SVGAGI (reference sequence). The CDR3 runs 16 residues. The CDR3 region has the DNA TGTGCCAGCAGCCAACCTAGCGGGGGGGCCCCCGGGGAGCTGTTTTTT. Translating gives CASSQPSGGAPGELFF.

CDR3 DNA: TGTGCCAGCAGCCAAGAAGGAGTAGAGTTCACTGAAGCTTTCTTT. Its protein is CASSQEGVEFTEAFF. The chain has TRBV4-2 and TRBJ1-1; D gene unclear. This CDR3 spans 15 amino acids. The germline gives CDR1 LGHNA, CDR2 YNFKEQ. Trimming pared 0 bases from V and 4 bases from J, leaving 12 bases between.

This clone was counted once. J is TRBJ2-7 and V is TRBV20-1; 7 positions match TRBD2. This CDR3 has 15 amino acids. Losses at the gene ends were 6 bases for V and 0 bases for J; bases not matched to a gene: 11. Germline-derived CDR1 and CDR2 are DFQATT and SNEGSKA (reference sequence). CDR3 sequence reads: CSASAGGSNSYEQYF. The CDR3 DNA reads TGCAGTGCCAGTGCGGGCGGGAGCAACTCCTACGAGCAGTACTTC.

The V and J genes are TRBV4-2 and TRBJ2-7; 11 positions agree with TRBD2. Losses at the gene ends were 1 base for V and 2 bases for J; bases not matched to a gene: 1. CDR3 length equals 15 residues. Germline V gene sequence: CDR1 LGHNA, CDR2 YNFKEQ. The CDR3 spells CASSQVSGGAYEQYF. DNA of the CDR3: TGTGCCAGCAGCCAAGTTAGCGGGGGGGCCTACGAGCAGTACTTC.

The CDR3 nucleotides are TGTGCCAGCAGAAAGGAGACAGCTTACAGATCTCGCACAGATACGCAGTATTTT. This gives the protein CASRKETAYRSRTDTQYF. The chain has TRBV5-8 and TRBJ2-3; D is perhaps TRBD1 (5 bases). Looked up from germline, CDR1 is SGHTS and CDR2 is YDEGEE. Trimming removed 5 bases from V and 1 base from J, with 23 bases in between. The CDR3 spans 18 residues.

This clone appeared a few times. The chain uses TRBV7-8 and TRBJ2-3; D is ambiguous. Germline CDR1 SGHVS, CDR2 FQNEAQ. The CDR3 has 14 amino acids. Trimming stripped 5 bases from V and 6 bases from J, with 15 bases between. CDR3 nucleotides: TGTGCCAGCAGCGCTAGGAGTAGTTGGGATACGCAGTATTTT. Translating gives CASSARSSWDTQYF.

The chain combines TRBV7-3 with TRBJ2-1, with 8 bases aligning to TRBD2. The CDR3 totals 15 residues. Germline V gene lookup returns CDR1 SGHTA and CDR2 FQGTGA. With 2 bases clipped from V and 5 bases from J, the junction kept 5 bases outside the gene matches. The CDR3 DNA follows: TGTGCCAGCAGCTTACTTGGACTAGCTAACAATGAGCAGTTCTTC. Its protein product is CASSLLGLANNEQFF.